A selection of T cell receptor beta chains follows, all from one sample in a study of STAT5B mutations in CD4+ large granular lymphocyte leukemia. The protocol was immunoSEQ multiplex PCR, while the TCRdb copy is restricted to in-frame clones and leaves out a portion. The data hold around 27,000 clones, with roughly 75% observed a single time. Sequenced sample: CD4+ T cells from blood buffy coats. These TCRs come from a human donor in good health. Each CDR3 is given with its conserved first and last residue. The D gene is left open where the match is weak. The size entry is marked missing in some rows and otherwise reads once, few, many or a size class.

j_call,v_call,d_call,clone_size,cdr3_nt,cdr3_aa
TRBJ2-7,TRBV14,.,.,TGTGCCAGCAGCCAAGGGTTTGTCCAGTACTTC,CASSQGFVQYF
TRBJ1-2,TRBV19,.,.,TGTGCCAGTATGGGGAATACTAGGGGAGATGGCTACACCTTC,CASMGNTRGDGYTF
TRBJ1-5,TRBV6-6,.,few,TGTGCCAGCAGTTACGGCACGATGGGCAGCGAGCCCCAGCATTTT,CASSYGTMGSEPQHF
TRBJ2-3,TRBV7-8,.,.,TGTGCCAGCAGCTTAGCGCGCGTAGGTAGGAATACGCAGTATTTT,CASSLARVGRNTQYF
TRBJ2-5,TRBV7-2,.,.,TGTGCCAGCAGCTTAGTTCCAGCGAAAGAGACCCAGTACTTC,CASSLVPAKETQYF
TRBJ2-3,TRBV14,.,few,TGTGCCAGCAGGGCTCCGGGACCGAGGGATACGCAGTATTTT,CASRAPGPRDTQYF
TRBJ2-1,TRBV29-1,.,.,TGCAGCGCGGATGGCATCGGTGAGCAGTTCTTC,CSADGIGEQFF
TRBJ1-1,TRBV28,.,.,TGTGCCAGCTCCTCAGGGACCACTGAAGCTTTCTTT,CASSSGTTEAFF
TRBJ1-3,TRBV10-3,.,.,TGTGCCATCACCGGGAGTTCTGGAAACACCATATATTTT,CAITGSSGNTIYF
TRBJ2-7,TRBV19,.,once,TGTGCCAGTAGTATAGTTAGCCGGAGCTACGAGCAGTACTTC,CASSIVSRSYEQYF
TRBJ1-6,TRBV5-6,.,.,TGTGCCAGCAGCTTGTTCGGCGGACGTAATTCACCCCTCCACTTT,CASSLFGGRNSPLHF
TRBJ1-6,TRBV5-6,.,.,TGTGCCAGCAGCCCCGGACGGAGGGTACCCCTCCACTTT,CASSPGRRVPLHF
TRBJ1-1,TRBV6-1,.,.,TGTGCCAGCCCCGGTAACACTGAAGCTTTCTTT,CASPGNTEAFF
TRBJ1-3,TRBV9,.,.,TGTGCCAGCAGCGTAGCCACGGGGGGCCGACGGAGCTCTGGAAACACCATATATTTT,CASSVATGGRRSSGNTIYF
TRBJ1-2,TRBV19,.,.,TGTGCCAGTAGTGCCCATTTAGGGGGGACCGGCTATGGCTACACCTTC,CASSAHLGGTGYGYTF
TRBJ2-5,TRBV27,.,once,TGTGCCAGCAGTTTAAAAGGGGTACAATTGGAGACCCAGTACTTC,CASSLKGVQLETQYF
TRBJ1-4,TRBV7-9,.,few,TGTGCCAGCAGCCTCACACGGGGGGAAAAACTGTTTTTT,CASSLTRGEKLFF
TRBJ1-3,TRBV27,TRBD1,.,TGTGCCAGCAGTTTATCCCGCCGTGACAGGGAGGCCGGTGGGAACACCATATATTTT,CASSLSRRDREAGGNTIYF
TRBJ2-1,TRBV4-1,TRBD1,.,TGCGCCAGCAGCCAAGATGGACAGGGGAGGGGTAATGAGCAGTTCTTC,CASSQDGQGRGNEQFF
TRBJ2-6,TRBV6-5,.,.,TGTGCCAGCATCTCGAGCTCTGGGGCCAACGTCCTGACTTTC,CASISSSGANVLTF
TRBJ2-3,TRBV5-1,TRBD1,.,TGCGCCAGCAGCCCGGGACAGGGCACAGATACGCAGTATTTT,CASSPGQGTDTQYF
TRBJ2-7,TRBV7-7,TRBD1,.,TGTGCTAGCAGTTTCGGACAGGGGGCACCCTACGAGCAGTACTTC,CASSFGQGAPYEQYF
TRBJ1-1,TRBV28,TRBD1,.,TGTGCCAGCAGACAAGGGGGCTCCTTGACTGAAGCTTTCTTT,CASRQGGSLTEAFF
TRBJ2-5,TRBV5-6,.,.,TGTGCCAGCAGCTCCAATGCCCCGGGACCACAAGAGACCCAGTACTTC,CASSSNAPGPQETQYF
TRBJ1-2,TRBV27,.,few,TGTGCCAGCAGTCTAAGTGGTCCCAGGGGTTATGGCTACACCTTC,CASSLSGPRGYGYTF
TRBJ2-1,TRBV27,.,.,TGTGCCAGCAGTTTGAGAGTCTCCCTACACAATGAGCAGTTCTTC,CASSLRVSLHNEQFF
TRBJ1-5,TRBV7-9,.,.,TGTGCCAGCAGCTTAGGAGCAGCTGGCAATCAGCCCCAGCATTTT,CASSLGAAGNQPQHF
TRBJ2-5,TRBV6-5,TRBD2,.,TGTGCCAGCAGTTACGGACTAGCGGGAACACAAGAGACCCAGTACTTC,CASSYGLAGTQETQYF
TRBJ1-5,TRBV6-5,TRBD1,.,TGTGCCACCCGGGACAGCCGCAATCAGCCCCAGCATTTT,CATRDSRNQPQHF
TRBJ2-3,TRBV19,TRBD1,.,TGTGCCAGTAGTATATCGGACAGGGTTGCAGATACGCAGTATTTT,CASSISDRVADTQYF
TRBJ1-2,TRBV9,.,.,TGTGCCAGTCAGGGAGAATCCTATGGCTACACCTTC,CASQGESYGYTF
TRBJ2-1,TRBV19,.,.,TGTGCCAGTAGTCTCCCCATCCCCAGCTCCTACAATGAGCAGTTCTTC,CASSLPIPSSYNEQFF
TRBJ2-7,TRBV6-6,.,once,TGTGCCAGCAGTTACAGCCCCACCTACGAGCAGTACTTC,CASSYSPTYEQYF
TRBJ2-2,TRBV29-1,.,.,TGCAGCGTTGAAAATCCCCTTTCATCCACCGGGGAGCTGTTTTTT,CSVENPLSSTGELFF
TRBJ2-1,TRBV19,.,.,TGTGCCAGTAGTTTCTCCCGGGCGCCCTACAATGAGCAGTTCTTC,CASSFSRAPYNEQFF
TRBJ2-7,TRBV5-5,TRBD1,.,TGTGCCAGCAGCCCTGGTAGGACAGGATCCTACGAGCAGTACTTC,CASSPGRTGSYEQYF
TRBJ2-1,TRBV29-1,.,few,TGCAGCGTTCAGGGACCGCTAGAAATCTTC,CSVQGPLEIF
TRBJ1-4,TRBV6-6,TRBD1,.,TGTGCCAGCAGTAAGAGACAGGGCCAAACTAATGAAAAACTGTTTTTT,CASSKRQGQTNEKLFF
TRBJ1-5,TRBV6-5,.,.,TGTGCCAGCAGTTACGATGGAAATCAGCCCCAGCATTTT,CASSYDGNQPQHF
TRBJ2-1,TRBV18,.,.,TGTGCCAGCTCACCACCGCTCCCTACCCTCGCCAATGAGCAGTTCTTC,CASSPPLPTLANEQFF
TRBJ2-7,TRBV28,.,.,TGTGCCAGCAGTTTATTTGGGGGATACTACGAGCAGTACTTC,CASSLFGGYYEQYF
TRBJ2-6,TRBV5-1,.,few,TGCGCCAGCAGCTTGGACTCTGGGGCCAACGTCCTGACTTTC,CASSLDSGANVLTF
TRBJ2-3,TRBV7-8,.,.,TGTGCCAGCAGCTTATTTGCGGTCACGGCAGATACGCAGTATTTT,CASSLFAVTADTQYF
TRBJ2-7,TRBV7-6,.,once,TGTGCCAGCAGCTTAGCGAACTCCCCAGGAAACGAGCAGTACTTC,CASSLANSPGNEQYF
TRBJ2-3,TRBV6-5,.,.,TGTGCCAGCAGTGCCGGGACTCTGCAGTATTTT,CASSAGTLQYF
TRBJ1-1,TRBV7-3,.,.,TGTGCCAGCAGCTTCAGGGGAGGCACTGAAGCTTTCTTT,CASSFRGGTEAFF
TRBJ2-3,TRBV30,.,.,TGTGCCTGGAGTAAAGTAGATACGCAGTATTTT,CAWSKVDTQYF
TRBJ1-2,TRBV29-1,.,.,TGCAGCGTTGAGGGTTACCAAAACTATGGCTACACCTTC,CSVEGYQNYGYTF
TRBJ2-3,TRBV5-1,.,few,TGCGCCAGCAGCTTGCCGCGGGGTACGCAGTATTTT,CASSLPRGTQYF